Below, 12 T cell receptor beta chains from the same sample are listed, as sequenced in a study of control samples from healthy donors and cancer patients. Libraries were prepared by immunoSEQ multiplex PCR; TCRdb keeps only in-frame clonotypes and omits some of them. The table has roughly 100,000 clones, about 88% seen once; the top ten hold 1.3%. Sequenced sample: blood. Every receptor here comes from a woman aged 45-59 years in good health.

The DNA for the CDR3 is TGTGCCAGTAGTATCGTGGACAGGACGAACACCGGGGAGCTGTTTTTT. This encodes CASSIVDRTNTGELFF. The gene calls are TRBV19 and TRBJ2-2, with 7 bases matching TRBD1. Germline-derived CDR1 and CDR2 are LNHDA and SQIVND (reference sequence). The CDR3 runs to 16 residues. The V and J ends lost 3 bases and 0 bases, in that order; junction bases with no gene match: 4.

The V gene is TRBV18, the J gene TRBJ2-1; D remains unclear. Trimming shortened V by 0 bases and J by 8 bases, and 11 bases separated the two germline ends. Germline CDR1 reads KGHSH; CDR2 reads LQKENI. The CDR3 loop spans 14 amino acids. The CDR3 loop reads CASSPPYLNHEQFF. The CDR3 bases are TGTGCCAGCTCACCACCCTATCTAAACCATGAGCAGTTCTTC.

The V gene is TRBV4-2, the J gene TRBJ1-6; D possibly corresponds to TRBD1 (5 bases). The CDR3 length is 16 residues. Germline values: CDR1 LGHNA, CDR2 YNFKEQ. Trimming removed 1 base from V and 8 bases from J, with 15 bases in between. CDR3 bases: TGTGCCAGCAGCCAAGGCCACGCAGGGTTTGATTCACCCCTCCACTTT. This gives the protein CASSQGHAGFDSPLHF.

The CDR3 region is CASSPQGPFEQYF. The DNA for the CDR3 is TGTGCCAGCAGCCCCCAGGGGCCCTTCGAGCAGTACTTC. The chain joins TRBV28 to TRBJ2-7; a possible D gene is TRBD1 (6 bases). Trimming left V 6 bases short and J 6 bases short, with 15 bases between. Germline V gene sequence: CDR1 MDHEN, CDR2 SYDVKM. CDR3 size: 13 residues.

J is TRBJ2-3 and V is TRBV5-1; D possibly corresponds to TRBD2 (6 bases). Germline CDR1 is SGHRS and CDR2 is YFSETQ. The CDR3 has 14 amino acids. Trimming removed 7 bases from V and 6 bases from J, with 18 bases in between. CDR3 nucleotide sequence: TGCGCCAGCTGTAGCGGTGAAATAGAGGATACGCAGTATTTT. Protein: CASCSGEIEDTQYF.

This chain joins TRBV2 and TRBJ1-2; the D is unclear. This CDR3 spans 14 amino acids. CDR1 and CDR2 from the germline V gene are SNHLY and FYNNEI. The germline V and J ends were trimmed by 4 bases and 1 base, with 10 bases remaining between them. Written as DNA, the CDR3 is TGTGCCAGCAGTGGTCGGGTTTTTAACTATGGCTACACCTTC. Protein: CASSGRVFNYGYTF.

This CDR3 is CASSRDRGTDEKLFF. CDR3 bases: TGTGCCAGCAGCCGCGACAGGGGAACGGATGAAAAACTGTTTTTT. The chain employs TRBV27 and TRBJ1-4, with TRBD1 matching over 8 bases. The CDR3 runs to 15 residues. V lost 6 bases and J lost 6; bases outside the gene matches: 9. The germline gives CDR1 MNHEY, CDR2 SMNVEV (reference sequence). Full variable domain (rest looked up from reference TRBV27 and TRBJ1-4): EAQVTQNPRYLITVTGKKLTVTCSQNMNHEYMSWYRQDPGLGLRQIYYSMNVEVTDKGDVPEGYKVSRKEKRNFPLILESPSPNQTSLYFCASSRDRGTDEKLFFGSGTQLSVL.

The rearrangement uses TRBV2 and TRBJ1-2, with D perhaps matching TRBD1 (6 bases). This CDR3 comprises 13 residues. Germline CDR1 SNHLY, CDR2 FYNNEI. Trimming cost V 4 bases and J 7 bases, with 13 bases left between them. The CDR3 DNA is TGTGCCAGCAGTGGTTACAGGGAGAGTGGCTACACCTTC. Translating gives CASSGYRESGYTF.

This chain connects TRBV4-2 to TRBJ1-4; possibly TRBD1 for D (5 bases). The V end lost 4 bases, the J end lost 6 bases, and 12 bases lay between the germline ends. Germline V gene data show CDR1 as LGHNA and CDR2 as YNFKEQ. The CDR3 is made up of 14 amino acids. In nucleotides, the CDR3 is TGTGCCAGCAGCCGGGGGGGGGAGGATGAAAAACTGTTTTTT. This gives the protein CASSRGGEDEKLFF.

This clone was picked up one time. V is TRBV5-4 and J is TRBJ1-1; a weak D match, TRBD1 (5 bases). This CDR3 has 13 amino acids. Germline V lookup: CDR1 SGHNT, CDR2 YYREEE (reference sequence). V was cut by 6 bases and J by 4 bases, with 13 bases left in between. CDR3 protein: CASTGGGFTEAFF. Here the CDR3 DNA reads TGTGCCAGCACCGGGGGGGGATTCACTGAAGCTTTCTTT.

The chain carries TRBV2 and TRBJ2-7; D is uncertain. Germline loops: CDR1 SNHLY, CDR2 FYNNEI. V dropped 6 bases and J dropped 0 bases, with 0 bases sitting between them. The CDR3 loop spans 10 amino acids. CDR3: CASSSYEQYF. As DNA, the CDR3 is TGTGCCAGCAGCTCCTACGAGCAGTACTTC.

V usage is TRBV7-2 and J usage is TRBJ1-4; possibly TRBD1 for D (5 bases). Trimming pared 5 bases from V and 5 bases from J, leaving 12 bases between. Per germline, CDR1 SGHTA and CDR2 FQGNSA. This CDR3 has 14 amino acids. In DNA, the CDR3 is TGTGCCAGCAGCCCGACCCGACAGAATGAAAAACTGTTTTTT. Amino acid sequence: CASSPTRQNEKLFF.